This T cell receptor (beta chain) is drawn from a study of blood T cell repertoires in COVID-19. Study-level background: COVID-19 samples, acute and convalescent, were from the United States, Italy and Spain.

The CDR3 sequence is 8 residues long. Trimming left V 3 bases short and J 13 bases short, with 3 bases between. Germline V gives CDR1 SGHVS, CDR2 FQNEAQ. Method: immunoSEQ multiplex PCR; TCRdb's copy keeps in-frame clones and lacks some. The table includes 150,000 or so clones, approximately 88% detected once. This clone has a handful of counts. This sequence originates from a woman aged 60-70 years with acute or convalescent COVID-19. The sequencing sample was made of peripheral blood. This chain uses TRBV7-8 with TRBJ2-5; D unresolved. DNA for the CDR3: TGTGCCAGCAGCTTCCTGTACTTC. As protein: CASSFLYF.